This TCR beta chain emerged from a study of T-cell reconstitution after alpha-beta-depleted transplantation in children. This clonotype has ten or more counts. Unique molecular identifiers were used to barcode this TCRbeta library. Via MiXCR, TCRdb re-called the PCR reads, giving one row per CDR3 protein. The sample records 600,000 to 700,000 distinct CDR3 sequences, approximately 17% being singletons. The material sequenced was PBMCs from the stem cell graft donor, taken from the stem cell graft. This clonotype was sampled from a human donor who donated a stem cell graft to a child with acute myeloid leukemia.

CDR3 protein: CSASGQAKNIQYF. The DNA of the CDR3 is TGCAGTGCTTCGGGACAAGCCAAAAACATTCAGTACTTC. V and J are TRBV20-1 and TRBJ2-4, with D perhaps TRBD1 (6 bases). Germline assignment: CDR1 DFQATT and CDR2 SNEGSKA (reference sequence). This CDR3 is 13 amino acids long. V dropped 5 bases and J dropped 0 bases, with 8 bases sitting between them.